This T cell receptor beta chain comes out of a study of spatial heterogeneity in lung cancer. With regard to this clonotype: The antigen is undetermined.

CDR1 is SQVTM, CDR2 ANQGSEA, per germline. CDR3 length equals 15 residues. V was shortened by 5 bases and J by 7 bases, with 24 bases between the two germline ends. The time point was: sample taken at primary tumor resection. Untreated early-stage non-small cell lung cancer patients, 70 to 85 in total, were the donors. The authors sequenced whole RNA from tumor, nontumor lung or frozen PBMC without sorting. TCRdb used MiXCR to reprocess the 5' RACE reads, holding one entry per CDR3 protein. The sample lists about 6,000 distinct CDR3 sequences; approximately 14% were seen once. Study conclusions and caveats: Higher tumor mutation counts went along with higher counts of expanded intratumoral alpha and beta TCRs.

The source material was lung tumor tissue, sampled at surgery. The V gene is TRBV29-1, the J gene TRBJ2-7; D may be TRBD1 or TRBD2 (7 bases each). The sequence was obtained from a male donor with early-stage non-small cell lung cancer. The CDR3 loop is CSVSPGGGSTGEQYF. CDR3 coding DNA: TGCAGCGTTTCCCCAGGGGGAGGGTCAACCGGGGAGCAGTACTTC.